The clone carrying this TCR beta chain showed up just once. Its antigen is currently unknown. Clones were sequenced by immunoSEQ multiplex PCR, and TCRdb holds only the in-frame ones, with some missing. The table lists approximately 110,000 clones, around 87% of them singletons. The sample comes from a study of T cell responses to AZD1222 COVID-19 vaccine. Whole-study findings and limits: Regions left unmutated in variants are reportedly the target of nearly half of spike-specific TCRs. Donors were largely white British and mainly female; clonal diversity was possibly underestimated.

The germline V and J ends were trimmed by 5 bases and 9 bases, with 20 bases remaining between them. The CDR3 loop spans 16 amino acids. Germline loops: CDR1 LNHDA, CDR2 SQIVND (reference sequence). The clonotype comes from an adult in good health. The source material was peripheral blood, sampled on day 0 of AZD1222 vaccination. The V gene is TRBV19, the J gene TRBJ1-6; D not certain. The CDR3 DNA reads TGTGCCAGTAGTGTCGGAACGGGAATAATCTTTTCACCCCTCCACTTT. Translated: CASSVGTGIIFSPLHF. Filled out from reference TRBV19 and TRBJ1-6, the complete variable domain reads DGGITQSPKYLFRKEGQNVTLSCEQNLNHDAMYWYRQDPGQGLRLIYYSQIVNDFQKGDIAEGYSVSREKKESFPLTVTSAQKNPTAFYLCASSVGTGIIFSPLHFGNGTRLTVT.